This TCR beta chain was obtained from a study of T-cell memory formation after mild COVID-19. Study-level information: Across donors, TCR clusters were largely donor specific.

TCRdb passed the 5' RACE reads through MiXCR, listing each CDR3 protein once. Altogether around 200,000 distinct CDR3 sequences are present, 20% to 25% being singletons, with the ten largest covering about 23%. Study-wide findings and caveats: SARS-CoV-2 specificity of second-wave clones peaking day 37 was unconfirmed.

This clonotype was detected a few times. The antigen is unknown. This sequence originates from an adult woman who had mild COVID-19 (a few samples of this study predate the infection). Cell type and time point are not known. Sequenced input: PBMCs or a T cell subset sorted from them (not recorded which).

The CDR3 region has the DNA TGTGCCAGCAGCTTAGCCGGGGAAGGGTCTACCCAAGAGACCCAGTACTTC. Protein sequence: CASSLAGEGSTQETQYF. The chain joins TRBV7-9 to TRBJ2-5; a weak D match, TRBD2 (5 bases). The CDR3 extends over 17 amino acids. Trimming took off 0 bases at V and 1 base at J, with 15 bases between the two ends. The germline V gene encodes CDR1 SEHNR and CDR2 FQNEAQ (reference sequence).